This T cell receptor (beta chain) was identified during a study of blood T cell repertoires in COVID-19. Study details: Nucleic acid was either cDNA or gDNA, and it came from T cells, B-cell-depleted T cells, or PBMCs.

The V gene lost 4 bases and the J gene lost 4 bases, with 11 bases spanning the gap. Germline assignment: CDR1 SGHRS and CDR2 YFSETQ. CDR3 length: 14 residues. As handled by the study authors: Amplification of reference gene primers was used by the study to estimate nucleated cell counts. This table comes from immunoSEQ multiplex PCR, and its TCRdb copy is limited to in-frame clones, with some not included. D and trimming were read from the DNA, whereas the V and J calls and clone size are those reported in that table. The sample holds approximately 170,000 clones, approximately 95% seen once. About this clone itself: Within the sample, other DNA sequences also encode this same CDR3.

The chain joins TRBV5-1 to TRBJ2-2; the D gene is possibly TRBD1 (5 bases). This clonotype originated in a woman in her fifties or sixties with COVID-19, enrolled during active disease. Sequenced sample: peripheral blood. The chain's CDR3 is CASSGQGATGELFF. The DNA for the CDR3 is TGCGCCAGCAGCGGGCAGGGTGCCACCGGGGAGCTGTTTTTT.